These 6 T cell receptor beta chains share one sample of origin, sequenced in a study of OX40 agonist ivuxolimab in advanced cancers. Only in-frame clones appear in the TCRdb table, and some are missing; sequencing was by immunoSEQ multiplex PCR. The data show around 100,000 clones, around nine tenths seen once. The specimen comprised CD4+ or CD8+ T cells sorted from blood, sampled in a trial of the OX40 agonist ivuxolimab. These receptors were obtained from an adult with an advanced solid tumor such as melanoma, head and neck, liver or kidney cancer.

The chain employs TRBV7-6 and TRBJ2-5, with TRBD2 matching 12 bases. Germline V gene data show CDR1 as SGHVS and CDR2 as FNYEAQ. With V trimmed by 0 bases and J by 5 bases, 4 bases remained unmatched. The CDR3 loop spans 16 amino acids. CDR3 region: CASSLALTSGSETQYF. The CDR3 coding sequence is TGTGCCAGCAGCTTAGCGCTGACTAGCGGGAGCGAGACCCAGTACTTC.

V usage is TRBV27 and J usage is TRBJ2-1, with a weak D call TRBD2 (6 bases). Germline CDR1 and CDR2: MNHEY and SMNVEV (reference sequence). This CDR3 region has 14 residues. V lost 6 bases, J lost 8 bases, and 17 bases lay in between. The CDR3 bases are TGTGCCAGCAGCCTCTGGGGGGTTAGCTATGAGCAGTTCTTC. Translating it yields CASSLWGVSYEQFF.

The chain carries TRBV6-5 and TRBJ1-1, with TRBD1 matching over 9 bases. With 6 bases clipped from V and 4 bases from J, the junction kept 3 bases outside the gene matches. Per germline, CDR1 MNHEY and CDR2 SVGAGI. The CDR3 totals 13 residues. CDR3 region: CASRNRGLTEAFF. As DNA, the CDR3 is TGTGCCAGCAGAAACAGGGGGCTCACTGAAGCTTTCTTT.

J is TRBJ1-1 and V is TRBV11-2; no definite D call. From germline, CDR1 is SGHAT and CDR2 FQNNGV. The ends were cut back, 7 bases at V and 5 bases at J, with 26 bases in the middle. The CDR3 sequence is 17 residues long. CDR3 nucleotide sequence: TGTGCCAGCAACCAAGCCCCGACTTTTTCCACGATAACTGAAGCTTTCTTT. Residues: CASNQAPTFSTITEAFF.

The rearrangement uses TRBV28 and TRBJ2-7; D is unclear. V lost 2 bases and J 4 bases, leaving 18 bases between the germline ends. The length of the CDR3 is 16 residues. The germline CDR1 and CDR2 sequences are MDHEN and SYDVKM. The CDR3 DNA reads as TGTGCCAGCAGTTTAGGTCAGACCCTTAGGGCTTACGAGCAGTACTTC. Translating gives CASSLGQTLRAYEQYF.

The V gene is TRBV5-4, the J gene TRBJ2-5, with 7 positions matching TRBD1. The CDR3 sequence is 13 residues long. With 3 bases clipped from V and 5 bases from J, the junction kept 4 bases outside the gene matches. The germline V gene encodes CDR1 SGHNT and CDR2 YYREEE (reference sequence). CDR3 in DNA: TGTGCCAGCAGCTCGGGACAGCGGGAGACCCAGTACTTC. Translated: CASSSGQRETQYF.